The 29 T cell receptor beta chains reported below all come from one sample, sequenced in a study of beta chain features in type 1 diabetes. The sequenced template was cDNA made from the entire isolated RNA. TCRdb's table, derived via immunoSEQ multiplex PCR, lists solely in-frame clones and lacks some. The repertoire consists of under 300,000 clones, with roughly 21% occurring once and the leading ten covering about 0.028%. No antigen is known for these receptors. Study-level points and caveats: Moderate but significant shortening of TCRB CDR3s was recorded in all four CD4+ subsets from Type 1 diabetes patients.

Sequencing was done on a sample of naive CD4+ T cells from blood. The receptors were sampled from a woman aged 40-49 years with type 1 diabetes.

The chain is built from TRBV5-4 and TRBJ2-7; weak D call: TRBD2 (6 bases). The length of the CDR3 is 15 residues. Trimming left V 2 bases short and J 0 bases short, with 12 bases between. Germline V lookup: CDR1 SGHNT, CDR2 YYREEE (reference sequence). The CDR3 region has the DNA TGTGCCAGCAGCTTAGGGACTGTCAGCTCCTACGAGCAGTACTTC. This encodes CASSLGTVSSYEQYF. The full variable domain, in which reference TRBV5-4 and TRBJ2-7 provide the parts outside the CDR3, is ETGVTQSPTHLIKTRGQQVTLRCSSQSGHNTVSWYQQALGQGPQFIFQYYREEENGRGNFPPRFSGLQFPNYSSELNVNALELDDSALYLCASSLGTVSSYEQYFGPGTRLTVT.

This chain joins TRBV6-5 and TRBJ1-1; possible D gene TRBD1, 5 bases. The CDR3 runs 14 residues. V lost 7 bases and J lost 1, with 13 bases in between. Germline values: CDR1 MNHEY, CDR2 SVGAGI. This CDR3 reads CASNDQGGNTEAFF. CDR3 in DNA: TGTGCCAGCAACGACCAGGGAGGGAACACTGAAGCTTTCTTT.

The chain combines TRBV28 with TRBJ2-1, with D perhaps TRBD2 (5 bases). Trimming cost V 7 bases and J 7 bases, with 23 bases left between them. The length of the CDR3 is 16 residues. Germline CDR1 is MDHEN and CDR2 is SYDVKM. The CDR3 reads CASIQGSQAFRNEQFF. The CDR3 bases are TGTGCCAGCATCCAAGGGAGTCAGGCCTTTCGAAATGAGCAGTTCTTC.

This clone was counted between two and nine times. This chain connects TRBV28 to TRBJ2-7, with TRBD1 matching 8 bases. This CDR3 has 14 residues. Germline CDR1 and CDR2: MDHEN and SYDVKM. Trimming at V came to 6 bases and at J to 0 bases, leaving 4 bases not matched to a gene. CDR3 region: CASSRDRSSYEQYF. CDR3 nucleotide sequence: TGTGCCAGCAGCCGGGACAGGAGCTCCTACGAGCAGTACTTC.

This clone has a handful of counts. J is TRBJ2-1 and V is TRBV29-1, with 11 bases aligning to TRBD2. V lost 6 bases, J lost 8 bases, and 15 bases stayed unmatched. The CDR3 is 16 residues long. The germline V gene encodes CDR1 SQVTM and CDR2 ANQGSEA. In DNA, the CDR3 is TGCAGCGTCCGCTCCCCTAGAGAACTAGCGGGAGATGAGCAGTTCTTC. Protein sequence: CSVRSPRELAGDEQFF.

The genes are TRBV18 and TRBJ2-5; 10 bases agree with TRBD2. Losses at the gene ends were 1 base for V and 5 bases for J; bases not matched to a gene: 4. The germline V gene has CDR1 KGHSH and CDR2 LQKENI. The CDR3 loop spans 15 amino acids. CDR3 in DNA: TGTGCCAGCTCACCACGGCTAGCGGGAGATGAGACCCAGTACTTC. This sequence encodes CASSPRLAGDETQYF.

The table lists this clone with a few counts. The chain joins TRBV28 to TRBJ2-7, with 11 nucleotides matching TRBD2. The germline V gene has CDR1 MDHEN and CDR2 SYDVKM. The CDR3 consists of 17 residues. The V and J ends lost 2 bases and 0 bases, in that order; junction bases with no gene match: 6. CDR3 nucleotide sequence: TGTGCCAGCAGTTTAATGCCTAGCGGGGGGAGCTCCTACGAGCAGTACTTC. It is translated as CASSLMPSGGSSYEQYF.

This chain uses TRBV10-3 with TRBJ2-7; D is unresolved. Trimming removed 0 bases at V and 1 base at J, with 7 bases between. Germline V gene data show CDR1 as ENHRY and CDR2 as SYGVKD. This CDR3 region has 14 residues. The CDR3 protein is CAISESFSSYEQYF. DNA of the CDR3: TGTGCCATCAGTGAGTCGTTCAGTTCCTACGAGCAGTACTTC.

The chain carries TRBV5-4 and TRBJ1-6; TRBD1 matches 9 bases. The CDR3 is made up of 17 amino acids. Unmatched junction bases numbered 10, after V lost 4 bases and J lost 5 bases. CDR1 is SGHNT, CDR2 YYREEE, per germline (reference sequence). This chain's CDR3 is CASSPTGTGTDNSPLHF. The CDR3 region has the DNA TGTGCCAGCAGCCCAACCGGGACAGGGACCGATAATTCACCCCTCCACTTT.

The rearrangement uses TRBV9 and TRBJ2-1; 11 bases line up with TRBD2. The CDR3 extends over 17 amino acids. Per the germline V gene, CDR1 is SGDLS and CDR2 is YYNGEE. Unmatched junction bases numbered 5, after V lost 2 bases and J lost 1 base. CDR3 coding DNA: TGTGCCAGCAGCGTCGGACTAGCGGGTATTTCCTACAATGAGCAGTTCTTC. Its protein is CASSVGLAGISYNEQFF.

The chain couples TRBV28 to TRBJ2-5; D gene unclear. This CDR3 region has 11 residues. The V end lost 8 bases, the J end lost 3 bases, and 7 bases lay between the germline ends. The germline CDR1 and CDR2 sequences are MDHEN and SYDVKM. CDR3 sequence (DNA): TGTGCCAGCCGGTCGGAAGAGACCCAGTACTTC. Its protein product is CASRSEETQYF.

This chain connects TRBV7-9 to TRBJ1-2; perhaps TRBD1 as D (5 bases). The V gene's germline CDR1 is SEHNR and CDR2 FQNEAQ (reference sequence). The V end was cut by 3 bases, the J end by 0 bases, with 11 bases between. The CDR3 consists of 15 residues. CDR3 loop: CASSFGAGTNYGYTF. CDR3 sequence (DNA): TGTGCCAGCAGCTTTGGGGCAGGGACTAACTATGGCTACACCTTC.

This clone was seen a few times. The J gene is TRBJ1-6, the V gene TRBV2; 12 bases align to TRBD1. V was clipped by 8 bases and J by 7 bases; unmatched bases: 6. The CDR3 runs 15 residues. The germline gives CDR1 SNHLY, CDR2 FYNNEI. This CDR3 is CASGTGGPWNSPLHF. The CDR3 nucleotides are TGTGCCAGCGGGACAGGGGGCCCCTGGAATTCACCCCTCCACTTT.

This chain joins TRBV15 and TRBJ2-5; TRBD2 might be the D (6 bases). CDR1 and CDR2 from the germline V gene are LNHNV and YYDKDF (reference sequence). This CDR3 spans 14 amino acids. The V end was cut by 1 base, the J end by 2 bases, with 8 bases between. CDR3 amino acids: CATSRGDSQETQYF. CDR3 DNA: TGTGCCACCAGCAGAGGGGACTCTCAAGAGACCCAGTACTTC.

This clone has only a few counts. The rearrangement joins TRBV19 to TRBJ1-5; TRBD1 matches 9 bases. Germline V gene sequence: CDR1 LNHDA, CDR2 SQIVND (reference sequence). The V segment lost 5 bases and the J segment 3 bases; nucleotides outside the gene matches: 8. This CDR3 is 16 amino acids long. The DNA for the CDR3 is TGTGCCAGTAGTCCCCTGGGACAGGGTATCAATCAGCCCCAGCATTTT. This sequence encodes CASSPLGQGINQPQHF.

The genes are TRBV29-1 and TRBJ2-7; 8 bases match TRBD1. The V gene's germline CDR1 is SQVTM and CDR2 ANQGSEA. The V segment lost 3 bases and the J segment 2 bases; nucleotides outside the gene matches: 3. CDR3 length: 13 residues. The CDR3 bases are TGCAGCGTTGAGGGACAGGCCACCTACGAGCAGTACTTC. Translating it yields CSVEGQATYEQYF.

The gene calls are TRBV15 and TRBJ2-7; 8 bases map to TRBD1. CDR1 and CDR2 from the germline V gene are LNHNV and YYDKDF (reference sequence). The CDR3 totals 14 residues. Unmatched junction bases numbered 3, after V lost 3 bases and J lost 2 bases. The CDR3 DNA is TGTGCCACCAGCAGCGGACAGGGAACCTACGAGCAGTACTTC. Translation gives CATSSGQGTYEQYF.

The chain uses TRBV6-5 and TRBJ2-7; tentative D call: TRBD1 (5 bases). The V end was cut by 5 bases, the J end by 4 bases, with 18 bases between. The CDR3 has 15 amino acids. Germline lookup yields CDR1 MNHEY and CDR2 SVGAGI. The CDR3: CASSPFRDPEYEQYF. The CDR3 nucleotides are TGTGCCAGCAGTCCGTTCAGGGATCCCGAGTACGAGCAGTACTTC.

The chain recombines TRBV7-2 with TRBJ2-7, with a tentative D call TRBD2 (6 bases). Deletions cut 5 bases from V and 0 bases from J, with 8 bases between. Germline V lookup: CDR1 SGHTA, CDR2 FQGNSA. The CDR3 covers 13 residues. The CDR3 sequence is CASSRDFSYEQYF. Written as DNA, the CDR3 is TGTGCCAGCAGCCGGGACTTCTCCTACGAGCAGTACTTC.

Worth noting for this clone: Other DNA sequences of this sample code for an identical CDR3. The J gene is TRBJ1-2, the V gene TRBV19, with 7 bases fitting TRBD1. Germline V CDR1 and CDR2: LNHDA, SQIVND (reference sequence). This CDR3 comprises 13 residues. Trimming at V came to 6 bases and at J to 3 bases, leaving 4 bases not matched to a gene. The CDR3 nucleotides read TGTGCCAGTAGCACAGGGGTAGACTATGGCTACACCTTC. It codes for CASSTGVDYGYTF.

This clone was detected a few times. The V and J genes are TRBV2 and TRBJ2-1; TRBD1 matches 12 bases. The germline V gene has CDR1 SNHLY and CDR2 FYNNEI. The V gene end was trimmed by 7 bases and the J gene end by 10 bases; junction bases not matched to a gene: 8. The CDR3 is made up of 14 amino acids. The CDR3 here is CASKGQGASEEQFF. The CDR3 nucleotides read TGTGCCAGCAAGGGACAGGGGGCTTCGGAGGAGCAGTTCTTC.

This sequence joins TRBV4-2 and TRBJ2-5; 9 bases fit TRBD2. The CDR3 runs 18 residues. CDR1 LGHNA and CDR2 YNFKEQ come from the germline V gene. V shed 0 bases and J 4 bases; nucleotides not matched to a gene: 12. The CDR3 coding sequence is TGTGCCAGCAGCCAAGATGGGCCAGCGGGAGGAGGTCGAGAGACCCAGTACTTC. Its translation is CASSQDGPAGGGRETQYF.

This clone occurred a few times. The gene calls are TRBV7-9 and TRBJ2-7; tentatively, D is TRBD1 (6 bases). Per the germline V gene, CDR1 is SEHNR and CDR2 is FQNEAQ (reference sequence). There are 14 residues in the CDR3. The ends were cut back, 5 bases at V and 0 bases at J, with 11 bases in the middle. The CDR3 is CASSEKDSSYEQYF. The CDR3 nucleotides are TGTGCCAGCAGCGAGAAGGACAGCTCCTACGAGCAGTACTTC.

This clone has more than one count but fewer than ten. This sequence joins TRBV29-1 and TRBJ2-7; 7 bases fit TRBD1. The V and J ends lost 7 bases and 4 bases, in that order; junction bases with no gene match: 10. This CDR3 contains 13 residues. Germline-derived CDR1 and CDR2 are SQVTM and ANQGSEA. CDR3 loop: CSAEDRVRYEQYF. The CDR3 nucleotides are TGCAGCGCCGAAGACAGGGTGAGGTACGAGCAGTACTTC.

The chain couples TRBV28 to TRBJ1-2; D gene ambiguous. This CDR3 comprises 16 residues. CDR1 and CDR2 (germline): MDHEN, SYDVKM. V lost 4 bases to trimming and J lost 6 bases, with 21 bases between them. DNA for the CDR3: TGTGCCAGCAGTTCAACTGGGCGGGGTCTGATAAATGGCTACACCTTC. Translation: CASSSTGRGLINGYTF.

The V call is TRBV18, the J call TRBJ2-1, with D unresolved. Germline values: CDR1 KGHSH, CDR2 LQKENI. Trimming stripped 3 bases from V and 9 bases from J, with 18 bases between. CDR3 length: 15 residues. CDR3 nucleotides: TGTGCCAGCTCACCGAAAATAGCTGAGACGGGTGAGCAGTTCTTC. Protein: CASSPKIAETGEQFF.

This clone turned up a few times. This sequence joins TRBV7-2 and TRBJ2-3, with D possibly matching TRBD2 (5 bases). Germline V CDR1 and CDR2: SGHTA, FQGNSA. This CDR3 has 16 amino acids. V was clipped by 1 base and J by 3 bases, with 14 bases between them. In nucleotides, the CDR3 is TGTGCCAGCAGCTTAGTTCCGGGGTTTGTGACAGATACGCAGTATTTT. This gives the protein CASSLVPGFVTDTQYF. Using reference TRBV7-2 and TRBJ2-3 for the parts outside the CDR3, the full variable domain is GAGVSQSPSNKVTEKGKDVELRCDPISGHTALYWYRQSLGQGLEFLIYFQGNSAPDKSGLPSDRFSAERTGGSVSTLTIQRTQQEDSAVYLCASSLVPGFVTDTQYFGPGTRLTVL.

This sequence joins TRBV9 and TRBJ2-1; D might be TRBD2 (5 bases). V dropped 0 bases and J dropped 4 bases, with 17 bases sitting between them. The CDR3 spans 17 residues. The germline gives CDR1 SGDLS, CDR2 YYNGEE. CDR3 sequence (DNA): TGTGCCAGCAGCGTAGCGGGTACGGGCGGCGGGTACAATGAGCAGTTCTTC. Its translation is CASSVAGTGGGYNEQFF.

This clone was observed a few times. CDR3 in DNA: TGCGCCAGCAGAGAAGCCGTAGCGGGGGCCTACAATGAGCAGTTCTTC. Translating gives CASREAVAGAYNEQFF. The rearrangement links TRBV5-1 to TRBJ2-1; 9 bases are a match to TRBD2. The CDR3 length is 16 residues. Unmatched junction bases numbered 8, after V lost 5 bases and J lost 2 bases. In germline, CDR1 is SGHRS, CDR2 YFSETQ.